The present entry profiles one T cell receptor (beta chain) with its context. The antigen is not known. This entry comes from a study of T cell responses to AZD1222 COVID-19 vaccine. Produced via immunoSEQ multiplex PCR; TCRdb's table is partial and in-frame only. This table holds some 140,000 clones, under 95% found once. After removal of 3 bases from V and 8 bases from J, the junction contained 10 bases not matched to a gene. The CDR3 covers 16 residues. CDR1 and CDR2 (germline): MDHEN, SYDVKM. General study results and limits: Reports indicate that nearly half of spike-specific TCRs are directed at unmutated variant regions. All repertoire sampling was performed exclusively after the peak T cell response.

The sequence was obtained from an adult in good health. The source was peripheral blood, collected on day 0 of AZD1222 vaccination. The rearrangement uses TRBV28 and TRBJ1-2, with 12 positions matching TRBD1. For the CDR3, the DNA is TGTGCCAGCAGTTTGGCCGGGACAGGGGGCCTAGGAGGCTACACCTTC. This sequence encodes CASSLAGTGGLGGYTF.